Detailed here is one T cell receptor (beta chain). This sample was included in a study of shared clonotypes between healthy human individuals. As defined, naive CD8 cells were CD45RO-negative and positively selected for CCR7, with terminally differentiated effector memory CD45RA+ cells excluded. The donor population consisted of healthy HIV-negative adults with no recent acute infections or vaccinations. In germline, CDR1 is MDHEN, CDR2 SYDVKM. Trimming shortened V by 3 bases and J by 9 bases, and 12 bases separated the two germline ends. The CDR3 runs to 13 residues. Produced via immunoSEQ multiplex PCR; TCRdb's table is partial and in-frame only. The sample consists of over 2 million clones, just under 95% of them appearing once.

The sample comprised naive CD8+ T cells sorted from blood. The TCR originated in a man aged 18 to 29 in good health. J is TRBJ2-1 and V is TRBV28, with D unclear. The DNA for the CDR3 is TGTGCCAGCAGTTTCCGTCCACAAGGTGAGCAGTTCTTC. Protein product: CASSFRPQGEQFF.